This TCR beta chain stems from a study of blood T cell repertoires in COVID-19. In the authors' workflow: For nucleated cells, counts were estimated from reference gene primer amplification. Method: immunoSEQ multiplex PCR; TCRdb's copy keeps in-frame clones and lacks some. Clone size and V and J calls were adopted from that table, with D and trimming inferred from the DNA. The table has 30,000 to 40,000 clones, 80% seen once. Per germline, CDR1 LNHNV and CDR2 YYDKDF (reference sequence). CDR3 length: 17 residues. After removal of 1 base from V and 5 bases from J, the junction contained 11 bases not matched to a gene.

Sequences were obtained from peripheral blood. This sequence was found in a man aged 80 or over with acute or convalescent COVID-19. The chain employs TRBV15 and TRBJ1-2; 9 nucleotides line up with TRBD1. Here the CDR3 DNA reads TGTGCCACCAGCAGAGGAGGTGGGACAGGGAATCAGTATGGCTACACCTTC. It is translated as CATSRGGGTGNQYGYTF. Drawing the rest from reference TRBV15 and TRBJ1-2, the complete variable domain is DAMVIQNPRYQVTQFGKPVTLSCSQTLNHNVMYWYQQKSSQAPKLLFHYYDKDFNNEADTPDNFQSRRPNTSFCFLDIRSPGLGDTAMYLCATSRGGGTGNQYGYTFGSGTRLTVV.